The 24 T cell receptor beta chains presented below share a single source sample, sequenced in a study of T cell responses to AZD1222 COVID-19 vaccine. TCRdb's copy holds only in-frame clones and misses some; the assay was immunoSEQ multiplex PCR. The sample yields fewer than 150,000 clones, approximately 90% seen once. The specimen comprised peripheral blood, sampled 28 days after the second AZD1222 dose. The receptors derive from an adult who received the AZD1222 COVID-19 vaccine.

This rearrangement joins TRBV9 to TRBJ1-5; D is possibly TRBD1 (6 bases). The germline V gene has CDR1 SGDLS and CDR2 YYNGEE. The CDR3 is 15 amino acids. Trimming removed 0 bases at V and 3 bases at J, with 10 bases between. The CDR3, as DNA: TGTGCCAGCAGCGTAGGTACAGGGTTCAATCAGCCCCAGCATTTT. The encoded protein is CASSVGTGFNQPQHF.

This rearrangement joins TRBV30 to TRBJ2-5, with 7 bases matching TRBD1. CDR1 and CDR2 from the germline V gene are GTSNPN and SVGIG (reference sequence). This CDR3 spans 14 amino acids. The junction had 8 bases not matched to a gene; V was cut back by 2 bases and J by 5 bases. In nucleotides, the CDR3 is TGTGCCTGGAGTACTACAGGGGTTCACGAGACCCAGTACTTC. This gives the protein CAWSTTGVHETQYF.

This CDR3 reads CASSPGGGLSVRQFF. The CDR3 DNA is TGTGCCAGCAGCCCCGGAGGAGGACTCTCCGTGCGGCAGTTCTTC. The chain is built from TRBV7-2 and TRBJ2-1, with D perhaps matching TRBD2 (5 bases). Germline V gene sequence: CDR1 SGHTA, CDR2 FQGNSA. The CDR3 spans 15 residues. V lost 5 bases, J lost 12 bases, and 23 bases lay in between.

The chain uses TRBV2 and TRBJ1-5; D gene uncertain. Germline-derived CDR1 and CDR2 are SNHLY and FYNNEI. This CDR3 has 14 amino acids. V lost 2 bases to trimming and J lost 2 bases, with 7 bases between them. The CDR3: CASSELARNQPQHF. The CDR3 DNA reads TGTGCCAGCAGTGAACTAGCTCGCAATCAGCCCCAGCATTTT.

The chain is built from TRBV30 and TRBJ2-7; D possibly corresponds to TRBD1 (6 bases). Germline V CDR1 and CDR2: GTSNPN, SVGIG (reference sequence). The CDR3 length is 15 residues. Trimming left V 0 bases short and J 0 bases short, with 12 bases between. CDR3 residues: CAWSVRQALSYEQYF. In DNA, the CDR3 is TGTGCCTGGAGTGTAAGACAGGCTCTCTCCTACGAGCAGTACTTC. The full variable domain, in which reference TRBV30 and TRBJ2-7 provide the parts outside the CDR3, is SQTIHQWPATLVQPVGSPLSLECTVEGTSNPNLYWYRQAAGRGLQLLFYSVGIGQISSEVPQNLSASRPQDRQFILSSKKLLLSDSGFYLCAWSVRQALSYEQYFGPGTRLTVT.

As for this clone: The junction differs from germline at one of its ends, possibly a read error. The J gene is TRBJ2-7, the V gene TRBV7-8; D might be TRBD2 (6 bases). CDR3 size: 16 residues. Per germline, CDR1 SGHVS and CDR2 FQNEAQ. The CDR3 DNA is TGTGCTAGCAGCTTCGGGTTTGCCCAGGCGGGGTACGAGCAGTACTTC. Translating it yields CASSFGFAQAGYEQYF.

The chain joins TRBV12-3 or TRBV12-4 to TRBJ2-1; D unclear. The CDR3 is 13 amino acids. Trimming removed 0 bases from V and 8 bases from J, with 8 bases in between. CDR3 DNA: TGTGCCAGCAGTTTAGCCACCGGCGATGAGCAGTTCTTC. The encoded protein is CASSLATGDEQFF.

The chain links TRBV14 to TRBJ1-6; 9 bases align to TRBD1. Germline values: CDR1 SGHDN, CDR2 FVKESK. The CDR3 is made up of 15 amino acids. V was clipped by 4 bases and J by 7 bases; unmatched bases: 5. The CDR3 is CASSRQGGRNSPLHF. CDR3 sequence (DNA): TGTGCCAGCAGCCGACAGGGGGGTAGGAATTCACCCCTCCACTTT.

The V gene is TRBV5-1, the J gene TRBJ2-7, with a possible D match to TRBD1 (7 bases). This CDR3 spans 14 amino acids. Germline lookup yields CDR1 SGHRS and CDR2 YFSETQ. V was pared by 2 bases and J by 6 bases, with 15 bases between. CDR3 in amino acids: CASSLLMQGGEQYF. The CDR3 nucleotides read TGCGCCAGCAGCTTACTTATGCAGGGGGGCGAGCAGTACTTC. Full variable domain (outside the CDR3, taken from reference TRBV5-1 and TRBJ2-7): KAGVTQTPRYLIKTRGQQVTLSCSPISGHRSVSWYQQTPGQGLQFLFEYFSETQRNKGNFPGRFSGRQFSNSRSEMNVSTLELGDSALYLCASSLLMQGGEQYFGPGTRLTVT.

V usage is TRBV7-3 and J usage is TRBJ2-7, with D maybe TRBD2 (5 bases). The length of the CDR3 is 15 residues. The V gene lost 1 base and the J gene lost 0 bases, with 10 bases spanning the gap. Looked up from germline, CDR1 is SGHTA and CDR2 is FQGTGA. CDR3 nucleotide sequence: TGTGCCAGCAGCTTAAGACCGGGGAGCTCCTACGAGCAGTACTTC. Amino acids: CASSLRPGSSYEQYF.

The chain combines TRBV28 with TRBJ2-2; D is undetermined. This CDR3 contains 13 residues. With 2 bases removed from V and 6 bases from J, the gap between germline ends came to 7 bases. The germline V gene has CDR1 MDHEN and CDR2 SYDVKM. The CDR3: CASSLQVPGELFF. For the CDR3, the DNA is TGTGCCAGCAGTTTACAGGTTCCCGGGGAGCTGTTTTTT.

This rearrangement joins TRBV5-8 to TRBJ2-5, with D possibly matching TRBD2 (6 bases). Germline V gene data show CDR1 as SGHTS and CDR2 as YDEGEE. Trimming took 4 bases from V and 2 from J, leaving 9 bases between them. There are 13 residues in the CDR3. The DNA of the CDR3 is TGTGCCAGCAGCATTGGACTACAAGAGACCCAGTACTTC. It specifies CASSIGLQETQYF. Complete variable domain (other parts from reference TRBV5-8 and TRBJ2-5): EAGVTQSPTHLIKTRGQQATLRCSPISGHTSVYWYQQALGLGLQFLLWYDEGEERNRGNFPPRFSGRQFPNYSSELNVNALELEDSALYLCASSIGLQETQYFGPGTRLLVL.

The genes are TRBV21-1 and TRBJ1-1; TRBD1, the table's D call, lacks a check against the DNA. TRBV21-1 is shown as a pseudogene. This CDR3 spans 12 amino acids. The CDR3: CASLFRNTEAFF. CDR3 in DNA: TGTGCCAGCCTTTTCAGGAACACTGAAGCTTTCTTT.

Here the CDR3 reads CASSLDRRGDEQYF. DNA of the CDR3: TGTGCCAGCAGCCTGGACAGGCGGGGCGACGAGCAGTACTTC. The chain is built from TRBV27 and TRBJ2-7; weak D call: TRBD1 (7 bases). V lost 6 bases to trimming and J lost 5 bases, with 17 bases between them. The CDR3 length is 14 residues. Germline CDR1 reads MNHEY; CDR2 reads SMNVEV (reference sequence).

The chain uses TRBV7-6 and TRBJ2-5, with 10 bases lining up with TRBD2. This CDR3 is 15 amino acids long. Losses at the gene ends were 0 bases for V and 2 bases for J; bases not matched to a gene: 0. Germline V gives CDR1 SGHVS, CDR2 FNYEAQ. The CDR3 nucleotides are TGTGCCAGCAGCTTAGCGGGACTAGCGCAAGAGACCCAGTACTTC. Translated: CASSLAGLAQETQYF.

CDR3 DNA: TGTGCCAGCAGCTTAGCCGCCGACAGGGGACTTTTCTTT. Translated, it gives CASSLAADRGLFF. The rearrangement joins TRBV7-2 to TRBJ1-1; 8 bases match TRBD1. Germline V lookup: CDR1 SGHTA, CDR2 FQGNSA. V dropped 0 bases and J dropped 13; count of bases not matched to a gene: 7. The CDR3 consists of 13 residues.

The gene calls are TRBV9 and TRBJ2-7; D ambiguous. The CDR3 loop spans 15 amino acids. Germline-derived CDR1 and CDR2 are SGDLS and YYNGEE. The germline V and J ends were trimmed by 0 bases and 2 bases, with 12 bases remaining between them. The CDR3 protein is CASSVAPSKTYEQYF. The CDR3 nucleotides read TGTGCCAGCAGCGTAGCCCCGAGTAAAACCTACGAGCAGTACTTC.

This chain joins TRBV2 and TRBJ1-5; D remains ambiguous. V was clipped by 8 bases and J by 4 bases, with 15 bases between them. The CDR3 is 14 residues long. CDR1 is SNHLY and CDR2 is FYNNEI in the germline V gene. Here the CDR3 DNA reads TGTGCCAGCTCTGGGCAGGCCGGGAATCAGCCCCAGCATTTT. Translating gives CASSGQAGNQPQHF.

The chain employs TRBV29-1 and TRBJ1-1; D call uncertain. V lost 8 bases, J lost 6 bases, and 19 bases lay in between. CDR1 is SQVTM and CDR2 is ANQGSEA in the germline V gene. CDR3 length: 13 residues. The CDR3 bases are TGCAGCTCCCGGGTCGGGCAGTCGGCTGAAGCTTTCTTT. It encodes CSSRVGQSAEAFF.

The genes are TRBV30 and TRBJ1-4, with 10 bases identical to TRBD1. Germline CDR1 reads GTSNPN; CDR2 reads SVGIG (reference sequence). The CDR3 runs to 14 residues. The V gene end was trimmed by 5 bases and the J gene end by 0 bases; junction bases not matched to a gene: 0. CDR3: CAWGTGATNEKLFF. The CDR3 DNA reads as TGTGCCTGGGGGACAGGGGCAACTAATGAAAAACTGTTTTTT.

This clone was counted a single time. The chain couples TRBV5-1 to TRBJ2-3; TRBD2 might be the D (6 bases). The V and J ends lost 4 bases and 4 bases respectively, with 16 bases between them. There are 15 residues in the CDR3. The germline V gene has CDR1 SGHRS and CDR2 YFSETQ. This CDR3 is CASSPGLFSADTQYF. In nucleotides, the CDR3 is TGCGCCAGCAGCCCGGGACTGTTCTCTGCAGATACGCAGTATTTT.

The chain combines TRBV19 with TRBJ2-7; 11 positions match TRBD2. Trimming at V came to 10 bases and at J to 9 bases, leaving 11 bases not matched to a gene. The CDR3 sequence is 13 residues long. Per germline, CDR1 LNHDA and CDR2 SQIVND (reference sequence). CDR3 DNA: TGTGCCACCGGTCCTAGCGGGGGGAATGGGCAGTACTTC. This codes for CATGPSGGNGQYF.

The chain couples TRBV19 to TRBJ1-3; D not resolved. The CDR3 consists of 13 residues. Trimming cost V 10 bases and J 4 bases, with 14 bases left between them. CDR1 LNHDA and CDR2 SQIVND come from the germline V gene (reference sequence). This chain's CDR3 is CATKPGVGNTIYF. CDR3 nucleotide sequence: TGTGCCACCAAGCCCGGGGTCGGAAACACCATATATTTT.

The CDR3 protein is CASSSRSLGGNEQFF. The CDR3, as DNA: TGCGCCAGCAGCTCAAGATCTCTTGGGGGCAATGAGCAGTTCTTC. J is TRBJ2-1 and V is TRBV5-1; the D gene could be TRBD1 or TRBD2 (5 bases each). V was trimmed by 3 bases and J by 6 bases, leaving 16 bases between them. Germline V CDR1 and CDR2: SGHRS, YFSETQ. The CDR3 runs to 15 residues.